This T cell receptor beta chain comes out of a study of blood T cell repertoires in COVID-19. Authors' analysis steps: Amplification from reference gene primers served as the basis for estimated nucleated cell counts. Repertoires were generated with immunoSEQ multiplex PCR, while TCRdb's copy carries only in-frame clones and drops some. The V and J calls and clone size come from that table; D and trimming were worked out from the DNA. Of roughly 180,000 clones listed, 75% to 80% are singletons. Germline assignment: CDR1 SEHNR and CDR2 FQNEAQ (reference sequence). V lost 5 bases to trimming and J lost 6 bases, with 14 bases between them. The CDR3 covers 13 residues.

Specimen: peripheral blood. The chain combines TRBV7-9 with TRBJ2-7; D is unclear. This TCR came from a woman between 50 and 59 years old with active or convalescent COVID-19. The CDR3 loop is CASSPLPGGEQYF. In nucleotides, the CDR3 is TGTGCCAGCAGCCCCCTCCCCGGCGGCGAGCAGTACTTC.